The present entry profiles one T cell receptor beta chain with its context. The CDR3 spans 12 residues. In germline, CDR1 is SNHLY, CDR2 FYNNEI. The ends lost 3 bases at V and 12 bases at J; junction bases unmatched: 3. This specimen belongs to a study of blood T cell repertoires in COVID-19. Across the whole study: The study drew acute and convalescent COVID-19 samples from the United States, Italy and Spain.

Original handling: Cell counts per sample came from amplifying reference gene primers. The assay was immunoSEQ multiplex PCR, and TCRdb's table has in-frame clones only and misses some. D and trimming were read from the DNA, whereas the V and J calls and clone size are those reported in that table. The data show a few hundred thousand clones, with less than 90% seen just once and about 1.5% held by the top ten. Sequences were obtained from peripheral blood. This rearrangement joins TRBV2 to TRBJ1-4; 8 bases are a match to TRBD1. The clonotype was recovered from a woman aged 35 to 49 who had recovered from COVID-19. The CDR3 DNA sequence: TGTGCCAGCAGTGAGGACAGGGTTGAACTGTTTTTT. It translates to CASSEDRVELFF.